The rows below give T cell receptor beta chains drawn from one sample of a study of shared clonotypes between healthy human individuals. TCRdb's table, derived via immunoSEQ multiplex PCR, lists solely in-frame clones and lacks some. The sample has about 820,000 clones, nearly 95% seen once; the top ten hold 24%. The specimen was naive CD8+ T cells sorted from blood. These receptors were taken from a young man in good health. Both conserved end residues are part of each CDR3. A D gene is named only where the DNA matches it firmly. The size of a clone is reported for some rows only, either as once, few or many, or as a class for expanded clones.

d_gene: .
v_gene: TRBV28
abundance: .
j_gene: TRBJ2-3
CDR3aa: CASSFAGLADTQYF
CDR3nt: TGTGCCAGCAGTTTTGCGGGCCTAGCGGATACGCAGTATTTT

d_gene: TRBD1
v_gene: TRBV6-1
abundance: .
j_gene: TRBJ1-2
CDR3aa: CASEPGTGANYGYTF
CDR3nt: TGTGCCAGCGAACCTGGCACAGGGGCGAACTATGGCTACACCTTC

d_gene: TRBD2
v_gene: TRBV7-6
abundance: .
j_gene: TRBJ2-2
CDR3aa: CASSGLASGTGELFF
CDR3nt: TGTGCCAGCAGCGGACTAGCTAGCGGGACCGGGGAGCTGTTTTTT

d_gene: TRBD1
v_gene: TRBV19
abundance: .
j_gene: TRBJ1-1
CDR3aa: CASSMESQGLTEAFF
CDR3nt: TGTGCCAGTAGTATGGAATCACAGGGGCTCACTGAAGCTTTCTTT

d_gene: .
v_gene: TRBV11-2
abundance: .
j_gene: TRBJ2-2
CDR3aa: CASSLDLATANTGELFF
CDR3nt: TGTGCCAGCAGCTTAGATTTAGCTACCGCGAACACCGGGGAGCTGTTTTTT

d_gene: .
v_gene: TRBV7-9
abundance: few
j_gene: TRBJ2-1
CDR3aa: CASSAAVDRVFNEQFF
CDR3nt: TGTGCCAGCAGCGCCGCAGTGGATCGGGTGTTCAATGAGCAGTTCTTC

d_gene: .
v_gene: TRBV5-6
abundance: .
j_gene: TRBJ1-1
CDR3aa: CASSSQGLGAEAFF
CDR3nt: TGTGCCAGCAGCTCCCAGGGACTGGGAGCTGAAGCTTTCTTT

d_gene: TRBD1
v_gene: TRBV28
abundance: .
j_gene: TRBJ1-5
CDR3aa: CASKDRRGEQPQHF
CDR3nt: TGTGCCAGCAAGGACAGGAGGGGTGAGCAGCCCCAGCATTTT

d_gene: .
v_gene: TRBV5-8
abundance: .
j_gene: TRBJ2-3
CDR3aa: CASSARDWVYTDTQYF
CDR3nt: TGTGCCAGCAGCGCCCGGGACTGGGTTTACACAGATACGCAGTATTTT

d_gene: TRBD1
v_gene: TRBV11-3
abundance: .
j_gene: TRBJ2-1
CDR3aa: CASSPPPGQGWNEQFF
CDR3nt: TGTGCCAGCAGCCCACCCCCGGGACAGGGATGGAATGAGCAGTTCTTC

d_gene: TRBD2
v_gene: TRBV27
abundance: once
j_gene: TRBJ2-7
CDR3aa: CASSLSPREGYEQYF
CDR3nt: TGTGCCAGCAGTTTATCCCCGCGGGAGGGGTACGAGCAGTACTTC

d_gene: .
v_gene: TRBV28
abundance: once
j_gene: TRBJ2-7
CDR3aa: CASSFGLSYEQYF
CDR3nt: TGTGCCAGCAGTTTCGGACTAAGCTACGAGCAGTACTTC

d_gene: .
v_gene: TRBV11-2
abundance: .
j_gene: TRBJ2-3
CDR3aa: CASSKDSPSDTQYF
CDR3nt: TGTGCCAGCAGCAAAGACAGCCCGTCAGATACGCAGTATTTT

d_gene: TRBD1
v_gene: TRBV7-8
abundance: .
j_gene: TRBJ2-7
CDR3aa: CASSLASFGQVAHEQYF
CDR3nt: TGTGCCAGCAGCTTAGCATCCTTTGGACAGGTGGCCCACGAGCAGTACTTC

d_gene: .
v_gene: TRBV4-1
abundance: .
j_gene: TRBJ2-1
CDR3aa: CASSYPGEETAGNEQFF
CDR3nt: TGCGCCAGCAGCTACCCTGGGGAGGAAACCGCAGGCAATGAGCAGTTCTTC

d_gene: .
v_gene: TRBV4-3
abundance: .
j_gene: TRBJ2-2
CDR3aa: CASSQDLVALGGELFF
CDR3nt: TGCGCCAGCAGCCAAGATTTGGTTGCACTTGGCGGGGAGCTGTTTTTT

d_gene: TRBD2
v_gene: TRBV11-2
abundance: .
j_gene: TRBJ2-1
CDR3aa: CASSAAPSGRYNEQFF
CDR3nt: TGTGCCAGCAGCGCGGCGCCTAGCGGGAGGTACAATGAGCAGTTCTTC

d_gene: TRBD1
v_gene: TRBV28
abundance: .
j_gene: TRBJ2-2
CDR3aa: CAGGQQNTGELFF
CDR3nt: TGTGCCGGGGGACAGCAGAACACCGGGGAGCTGTTTTTT

d_gene: .
v_gene: TRBV5-1
abundance: .
j_gene: TRBJ2-3
CDR3aa: CASSEGYSTDTQYF
CDR3nt: TGCGCCAGCAGTGAGGGGTATAGCACAGATACGCAGTATTTT

d_gene: .
v_gene: TRBV10-1
abundance: .
j_gene: TRBJ2-2
CDR3aa: CASSESSVRTGELFF
CDR3nt: TGCGCCAGCAGTGAGTCATCAGTTCGCACCGGGGAGCTGTTTTTT

d_gene: .
v_gene: TRBV7-9
abundance: .
j_gene: TRBJ2-7
CDR3aa: CASFDRTYEQYF
CDR3nt: TGTGCCAGCTTTGACAGAACCTACGAGCAGTACTTC

d_gene: TRBD2
v_gene: TRBV7-7
abundance: .
j_gene: TRBJ2-7
CDR3aa: CASSAGDGSSYEQYF
CDR3nt: TGTGCCAGCAGCGCGGGGGACGGCAGCTCCTACGAGCAGTACTTC

d_gene: .
v_gene: TRBV13
abundance: .
j_gene: TRBJ1-1
CDR3aa: CASSQSGVNTEAFF
CDR3nt: TGTGCCAGCTCCCAATCCGGGGTGAACACTGAAGCTTTCTTT

d_gene: TRBD1
v_gene: TRBV28
abundance: .
j_gene: TRBJ2-5
CDR3aa: CASSSPGQSTGYQETQYF
CDR3nt: TGTGCCAGCAGTTCCCCGGGACAGAGCACGGGTTACCAAGAGACCCAGTACTTC

d_gene: .
v_gene: TRBV2
abundance: .
j_gene: TRBJ2-6
CDR3aa: CARGSSGANVLTF
CDR3nt: TGTGCCAGAGGCAGCTCTGGGGCCAACGTCCTGACTTTC

d_gene: .
v_gene: TRBV5-1
abundance: .
j_gene: TRBJ1-1
CDR3aa: CASSLAGAKNTEAFF
CDR3nt: TGCGCCAGCAGCTTGGCAGGGGCCAAGAACACTGAAGCTTTCTTT

d_gene: TRBD2
v_gene: TRBV19
abundance: .
j_gene: TRBJ2-2
CDR3aa: CASSITSGSYTGELFF
CDR3nt: TGTGCCAGTAGTATCACTAGCGGGAGTTACACCGGGGAGCTGTTTTTT

d_gene: TRBD2
v_gene: TRBV7-9
abundance: few
j_gene: TRBJ2-1
CDR3aa: CASSPGTSGSNEQFF
CDR3nt: TGTGCCAGCAGCCCCGGGACTAGCGGGAGCAATGAGCAGTTCTTC

d_gene: TRBD1
v_gene: TRBV5-5
abundance: once
j_gene: TRBJ2-7
CDR3aa: CASRSRDSYEQYF
CDR3nt: TGTGCCAGCAGAAGCCGGGACAGCTACGAGCAGTACTTC

d_gene: TRBD1
v_gene: TRBV27
abundance: .
j_gene: TRBJ2-3
CDR3aa: CASSSRGQAWWDTQYF
CDR3nt: TGTGCCAGCAGTTCACGGGGACAGGCCTGGTGGGATACGCAGTATTTT

d_gene: TRBD2
v_gene: TRBV6-5
abundance: .
j_gene: TRBJ2-5
CDR3aa: CASASGIGQETQYF
CDR3nt: TGTGCCAGCGCTAGCGGGATAGGTCAAGAGACCCAGTACTTC

d_gene: TRBD1
v_gene: TRBV30
abundance: .
j_gene: TRBJ2-7
CDR3aa: CAWGTESYEQYF
CDR3nt: TGTGCCTGGGGGACAGAATCCTACGAGCAGTACTTC

d_gene: TRBD1
v_gene: TRBV11-2
abundance: .
j_gene: TRBJ2-3
CDR3aa: CASSRQGGSDTQYF
CDR3nt: TGTGCCAGTTCCAGACAGGGCGGTTCAGATACGCAGTATTTT

d_gene: .
v_gene: TRBV2
abundance: .
j_gene: TRBJ1-3
CDR3aa: CASSEMRDSGNTIYF
CDR3nt: TGTGCCAGCAGTGAAATGAGGGACTCTGGAAACACCATATATTTT

d_gene: TRBD1
v_gene: TRBV13
abundance: .
j_gene: TRBJ2-1
CDR3aa: CASSLGRGLLRDGSYNEQFF
CDR3nt: TGTGCCAGCAGCTTAGGCAGGGGGCTTTTGCGGGACGGCTCCTACAATGAGCAGTTCTTC

d_gene: .
v_gene: TRBV4-1
abundance: .
j_gene: TRBJ2-7
CDR3aa: CASSPRDGSYEQYF
CDR3nt: TGCGCCAGCAGCCCTCGGGACGGCTCCTACGAGCAGTACTTC

d_gene: .
v_gene: TRBV4-1
abundance: .
j_gene: TRBJ2-7
CDR3aa: CASSQAGGASRYEQYF
CDR3nt: TGCGCCAGCAGCCAAGCTGGGGGGGCGAGTCGCTACGAGCAGTACTTC

d_gene: .
v_gene: TRBV7-7
abundance: .
j_gene: TRBJ2-7
CDR3aa: CASSETPGYEQYF
CDR3nt: TGTGCTAGCAGCGAGACCCCCGGTTATGAGCAGTACTTC

d_gene: .
v_gene: TRBV11-2
abundance: .
j_gene: TRBJ2-7
CDR3aa: CASSLGPGRSYEQYF
CDR3nt: TGTGCCAGCAGCTTAGGTCCAGGGAGGTCCTACGAGCAGTACTTC

d_gene: TRBD1
v_gene: TRBV7-9
abundance: .
j_gene: TRBJ1-5
CDR3aa: CASSSTDRGLSNQPQHF
CDR3nt: TGTGCCAGCAGCTCGACGGACAGGGGGCTGAGCAATCAGCCCCAGCATTTT

d_gene: TRBD2
v_gene: TRBV9
abundance: .
j_gene: TRBJ2-3
CDR3aa: CASSVDGLAGDITDTQYF
CDR3nt: TGTGCCAGCAGCGTAGACGGACTAGCGGGAGATATCACAGATACGCAGTATTTT

d_gene: .
v_gene: TRBV27
abundance: .
j_gene: TRBJ2-3
CDR3aa: CASSLGAVPDTQYF
CDR3nt: TGTGCCAGCAGTTTAGGGGCAGTGCCAGATACGCAGTATTTT

d_gene: .
v_gene: TRBV29-1
abundance: .
j_gene: TRBJ2-7
CDR3aa: CSVSGTGYEQYF
CDR3nt: TGCAGCGTCTCCGGGACGGGCTACGAGCAGTACTTC

d_gene: TRBD2
v_gene: TRBV5-1
abundance: .
j_gene: TRBJ2-5
CDR3aa: CASSLVVAGEETQYF
CDR3nt: TGCGCCAGCAGCTTGGTCGTAGCGGGAGAGGAGACCCAGTACTTC

d_gene: TRBD1
v_gene: TRBV18
abundance: .
j_gene: TRBJ2-1
CDR3aa: CASSQTGGSYNEQFF
CDR3nt: TGTGCCAGCTCACAGACAGGGGGATCCTACAATGAGCAGTTCTTC

d_gene: .
v_gene: TRBV7-2
abundance: many
j_gene: TRBJ2-5
CDR3aa: CASSLGGGPQETQYF
CDR3nt: TGTGCCAGCAGCTTAGGTGGGGGTCCCCAAGAGACCCAGTACTTC

d_gene: TRBD1
v_gene: TRBV4-3
abundance: .
j_gene: TRBJ2-1
CDR3aa: CASSQDPGGLNEQFF
CDR3nt: TGCGCCAGCAGCCAAGATCCAGGGGGTCTCAATGAGCAGTTCTTC

d_gene: .
v_gene: TRBV25-1
abundance: .
j_gene: TRBJ2-5
CDR3aa: CASSEIGVAETQYF
CDR3nt: TGTGCCAGCAGTGAAATTGGGGTTGCTGAGACCCAGTACTTC

d_gene: TRBD2
v_gene: TRBV7-9
abundance: .
j_gene: TRBJ2-7
CDR3aa: CASRGLAGVDTSYEQYF
CDR3nt: TGTGCCAGCAGGGGACTAGCGGGAGTTGACACGTCCTACGAGCAGTACTTC

d_gene: .
v_gene: TRBV27
abundance: .
j_gene: TRBJ2-7
CDR3aa: CASSYARGPSAPYEQYF
CDR3nt: TGTGCCAGCAGTTACGCAAGGGGTCCTTCAGCGCCCTACGAGCAGTACTTC

d_gene: TRBD1
v_gene: TRBV5-8
abundance: .
j_gene: TRBJ2-7
CDR3aa: CASSLGRTGSYEQYF
CDR3nt: TGTGCCAGCAGCTTGGGAAGGACAGGGTCCTACGAGCAGTACTTC

d_gene: TRBD1
v_gene: TRBV27
abundance: .
j_gene: TRBJ2-7
CDR3aa: CASSLQVPQGASSYEQYF
CDR3nt: TGTGCCAGCAGTCTCCAGGTCCCACAGGGGGCAAGCTCCTACGAGCAGTACTTC

d_gene: TRBD2
v_gene: TRBV18
abundance: .
j_gene: TRBJ2-3
CDR3aa: CASSPWFSGGNTDTQYF
CDR3nt: TGTGCCAGCTCACCATGGTTCAGCGGGGGCAACACAGATACGCAGTATTTT

d_gene: .
v_gene: TRBV5-6
abundance: .
j_gene: TRBJ2-7
CDR3aa: CASSSGVSSYEQYF
CDR3nt: TGTGCCAGCAGCTCAGGGGTTTCCTCCTACGAGCAGTACTTC